This T cell receptor (beta chain) was observed in a study of blood T cell repertoires in COVID-19. Across the whole study: COVID-19 samples, acute and convalescent, were from the United States, Italy and Spain. PBMCs, B-cell-depleted T cells, or T cells were the source of the cDNA or gDNA that made up the material.

Per the study methods: Estimated nucleated cell counts came from reference gene primer amplification. Generated by immunoSEQ multiplex PCR, the TCRdb table keeps only in-frame clones and is missing some. V and J calls and clone size are those listed in that table; D and trimming were worked out from the DNA. In the table there are around 210,000 clones, around 88% of which are singletons. The sequencing sample was made of peripheral blood. The clonotype was recovered from a man aged 18 to 29 with active or convalescent COVID-19.

The CDR3 coding sequence is TGTGCCAGCAGTGAGTACAGCGGGAGGTCGGATACGCAGTATTTT. It is translated as CASSEYSGRSDTQYF. The chain couples TRBV6-4 to TRBJ2-3; 9 bases align to TRBD2. CDR3 length: 15 amino acids. In germline, CDR1 is MRHNA, CDR2 SNTAGT. J was trimmed by 6 bases and V by 3 bases; bases with no gene match: 7.